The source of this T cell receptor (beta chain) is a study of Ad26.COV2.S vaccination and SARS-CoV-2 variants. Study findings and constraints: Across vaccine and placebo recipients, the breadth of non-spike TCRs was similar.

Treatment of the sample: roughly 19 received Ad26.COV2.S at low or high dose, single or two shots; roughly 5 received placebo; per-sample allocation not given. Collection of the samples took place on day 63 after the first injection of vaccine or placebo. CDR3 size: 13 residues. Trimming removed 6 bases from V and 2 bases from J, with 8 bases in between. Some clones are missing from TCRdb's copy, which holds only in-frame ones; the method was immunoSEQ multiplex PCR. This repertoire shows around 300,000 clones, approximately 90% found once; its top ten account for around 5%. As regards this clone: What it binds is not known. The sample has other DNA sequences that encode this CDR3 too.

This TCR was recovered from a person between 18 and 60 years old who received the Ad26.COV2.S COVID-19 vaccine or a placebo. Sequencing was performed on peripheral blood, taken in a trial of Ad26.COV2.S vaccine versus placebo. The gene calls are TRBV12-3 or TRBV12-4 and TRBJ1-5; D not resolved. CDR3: CASSLTRNQPQHF. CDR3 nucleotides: TGTGCCAGCAGCCTTACCCGCAATCAGCCCCAGCATTTT.